This T cell receptor (beta chain) derives from a study of cytotoxic CD8 clonotypes in ibrutinib-treated CLL. Study-wide findings and caveats: Increased clonality at ibrutinib response gave way to a return toward baseline at progression.

About this clone itself: What it binds is not known.

Repertoires were generated with immunoSEQ multiplex PCR, while TCRdb's copy carries only in-frame clones and drops some. The data show 250,000 to 350,000 clones, with about 72% seen just once and around 6% held by the top ten. V was pared by 6 bases and J by 5 bases, with 11 bases between. CDR1 and CDR2 from the germline V gene are MNHEY and SMNVEV (reference sequence). The CDR3 loop spans 13 amino acids. The V call is TRBV27, the J call TRBJ1-5; D perhaps matches TRBD1 (5 bases). This TCR came from a human donor with chronic lymphocytic leukemia. Sequencing used PBMCs, obtained at disease progression, from a patient treated with ibrutinib. DNA for the CDR3: TGTGCCAGCAGCGGGGGACCCCATCAGCCCCAGCATTTT. Translated, it gives CASSGGPHQPQHF.